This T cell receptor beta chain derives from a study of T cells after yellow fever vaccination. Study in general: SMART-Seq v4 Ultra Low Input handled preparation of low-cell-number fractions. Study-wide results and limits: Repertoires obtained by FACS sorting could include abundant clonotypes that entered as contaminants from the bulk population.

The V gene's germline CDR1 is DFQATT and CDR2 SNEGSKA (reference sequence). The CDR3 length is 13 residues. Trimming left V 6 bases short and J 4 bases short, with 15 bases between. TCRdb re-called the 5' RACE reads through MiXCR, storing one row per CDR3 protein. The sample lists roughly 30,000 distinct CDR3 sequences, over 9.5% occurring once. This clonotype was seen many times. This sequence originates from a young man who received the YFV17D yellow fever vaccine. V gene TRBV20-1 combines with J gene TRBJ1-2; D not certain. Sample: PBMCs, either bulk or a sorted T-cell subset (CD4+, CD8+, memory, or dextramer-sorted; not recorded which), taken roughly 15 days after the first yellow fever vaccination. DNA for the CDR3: TGCAGTGCCACCGTTGGCGGGCGCTATGGCTACACCTTC. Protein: CSATVGGRYGYTF.